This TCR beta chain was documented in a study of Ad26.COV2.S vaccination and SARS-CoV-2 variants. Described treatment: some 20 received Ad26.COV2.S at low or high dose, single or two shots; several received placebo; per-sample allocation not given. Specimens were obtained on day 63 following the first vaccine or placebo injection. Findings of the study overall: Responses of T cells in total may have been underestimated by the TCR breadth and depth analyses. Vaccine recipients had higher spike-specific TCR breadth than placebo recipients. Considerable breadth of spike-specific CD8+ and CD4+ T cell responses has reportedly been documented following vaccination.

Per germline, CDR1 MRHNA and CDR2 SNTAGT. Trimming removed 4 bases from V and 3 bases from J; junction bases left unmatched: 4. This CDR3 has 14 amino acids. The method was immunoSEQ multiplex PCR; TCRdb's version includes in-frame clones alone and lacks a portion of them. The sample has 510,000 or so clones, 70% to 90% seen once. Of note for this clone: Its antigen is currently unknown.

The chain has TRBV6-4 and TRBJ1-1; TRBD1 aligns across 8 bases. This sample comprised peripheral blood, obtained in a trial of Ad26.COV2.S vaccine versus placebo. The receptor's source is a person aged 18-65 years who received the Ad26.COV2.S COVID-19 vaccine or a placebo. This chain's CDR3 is CASSATGADTEAFF. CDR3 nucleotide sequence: TGTGCCAGCAGTGCGACAGGGGCGGACACTGAAGCTTTCTTT.